These 5 T cell receptor beta chains originate from one sample sequenced in a study of technical replicates of blood from several donors. The method was immunoSEQ multiplex PCR; TCRdb's version includes in-frame clones alone and lacks a portion of them. The table has roughly 14,000 clones, around four fifths seen once; the top ten hold around a tenth. The sequenced sample consisted of PBMCs. Source of these receptors: a human donor in good health.

The chain has TRBV6-1 and TRBJ1-2; a weak D match, TRBD1 (5 bases). The length of the CDR3 is 15 residues. Germline V gives CDR1 MNHNS, CDR2 SASEGT. V was trimmed by 0 bases and J by 3 bases, leaving 11 bases between them. CDR3 amino acids: CASSEAAGPHYGYTF. The CDR3 nucleotides read TGTGCCAGCAGTGAAGCAGCAGGGCCTCACTATGGCTACACCTTC.

This rearrangement joins TRBV7-9 to TRBJ2-2, with TRBD2 as a possible D gene (6 bases). The CDR3 contains 15 residues. Germline V gene sequence: CDR1 SEHNR, CDR2 FQNEAQ (reference sequence). V gave up 0 bases and J gave up 1 base, with 6 bases separating them. CDR3 DNA sequence: TGTGCCAGCAGCTTAGCGGGAGGGAACACCGGGGAGCTGTTTTTT. It specifies CASSLAGGNTGELFF.

V gene TRBV30 combines with J gene TRBJ1-5, with D possibly being TRBD1 (5 bases). Germline loops: CDR1 GTSNPN, CDR2 SVGIG (reference sequence). The CDR3 consists of 13 residues. Trimming pared 0 bases from V and 4 bases from J, leaving 7 bases between. CDR3 DNA sequence: TGTGCCTGGAGTGTACGGGGGAATCAGCCCCAGCATTTT. Translating gives CAWSVRGNQPQHF.

The genes are TRBV27 and TRBJ1-1, with 8 bases matching TRBD1. Per the germline V gene, CDR1 is MNHEY and CDR2 is SMNVEV (reference sequence). V lost 4 bases to trimming and J lost 3 bases; unmatched junction nucleotides: 1. The CDR3 runs to 13 residues. CDR3 nucleotides: TGTGCCAGCAGTTCGGACAGGGACACTGAAGCTTTCTTT. Its translation is CASSSDRDTEAFF.

This chain uses TRBV5-1 with TRBJ2-1; the match to TRBD2 covers 10 bases. Germline CDR1 SGHRS, CDR2 YFSETQ. The CDR3 consists of 16 residues. V lost 0 bases and J lost 8; bases outside the gene matches: 8. CDR3 sequence: CASSLGLAGARDEQFF. CDR3 in DNA: TGCGCCAGCAGCTTGGGACTAGCGGGTGCTAGGGATGAGCAGTTCTTC.